Presented here are 8 T cell receptor beta chains from one specimen sequenced in a study of identical twins. MiXCR was run by TCRdb on the 5' RACE reads, yielding one entry per CDR3 protein. The sample carries 240,000 or so distinct CDR3 sequences, roughly 12% recorded once. This sample also appeared in a second study, on yellow fever vaccine responses in identical twins.

Sequencing was done on a sample of memory (CD45RO+) T cells sorted from blood. The source of these receptors is a woman younger than 30 in good health.

The chain has TRBV11-2 and TRBJ1-4, with D possibly matching TRBD1 (5 bases). The CDR3 totals 16 residues. Germline CDR1 is SGHAT and CDR2 is FQNNGV. Trimming took off 0 bases at V and 13 bases at J, with 21 bases between the two ends. DNA for the CDR3: TGTGCCAGCAGCTTAGATTCCGGACAAGTAATGAAAAGACTGTTTTTT. It is translated as CASSLDSGQVMKRLFF.

The chain carries TRBV4-3 and TRBJ1-5, with 7 nucleotides matching TRBD1. CDR1 and CDR2 from the germline V gene are LGHNA and YSLEER. V lost 1 base to trimming and J lost 3 bases; unmatched junction nucleotides: 6. This CDR3 spans 16 amino acids. DNA of the CDR3: TGCGCCAGCAGCCAAGCATACAGGGGATACAATCAGCCCCAGCATTTT. Residues: CASSQAYRGYNQPQHF.

The chain recombines TRBV6-1 with TRBJ2-7; TRBD1 might be the D (6 bases). Germline V gene lookup returns CDR1 MNHNS and CDR2 SASEGT. V was clipped by 6 bases and J by 1 base, with 13 bases between them. The CDR3 has 14 residues. DNA of the CDR3: TGTGCCAGCAGACCGACAGGACGGTCCTACGAGCAGTACTTC. Its translation is CASRPTGRSYEQYF.

The gene calls are TRBV7-9 and TRBJ2-7; the D is unclear. CDR1 is SEHNR and CDR2 is FQNEAQ in the germline V gene (reference sequence). The CDR3 covers 15 residues. Trimming shortened V by 4 bases and J by 0 bases, and 13 bases separated the two germline ends. The CDR3 nucleotides read TGTGCCAGCAGCTCTCGGACGGCTAGCTCCTACGAGCAGTACTTC. It is translated as CASSSRTASSYEQYF. Using reference TRBV7-9 and TRBJ2-7 for the parts outside the CDR3, the full variable domain is DTGVSQNPRHKITKRGQNVTFRCDPISEHNRLYWYRQTLGQGPEFLTYFQNEAQLEKSRLLSDRFSAERPKGSFSTLEIQRTEQGDSAMYLCASSSRTASSYEQYFGPGTRLTVT.

This clonotype was seen repeatedly, ten times or more. The V call is TRBV12-3 or TRBV12-4, the J call TRBJ1-1, with a tentative D call TRBD1 (6 bases). Trimming stripped 5 bases from V and 2 bases from J, with 12 bases between. CDR3 length: 14 amino acids. This CDR3 is CASSPGTPNTEAFF. CDR3 nucleotide sequence: TGTGCCAGCAGTCCCGGGACACCCAACACTGAAGCTTTCTTT.

This clonotype appeared a few times. J is TRBJ2-6 and V is TRBV24-1; D assignment may be TRBD1 or TRBD2 (6 bases each). Trimming took 1 base from V and 3 from J, leaving 15 bases between them. This CDR3 has 18 amino acids. Looked up from germline, CDR1 is KGHDR and CDR2 is SFDVKD. The CDR3 DNA reads TGTGCCACCAGTGATTTTAGAGGGGGGCGCGATGGGGCCAACGTCCTGACTTTC. This gives the protein CATSDFRGGRDGANVLTF.

This clonotype occurred a few times. The chain is built from TRBV4-2 and TRBJ2-1; the match to TRBD2 covers 8 bases. Losses at the gene ends were 1 base for V and 7 bases for J; bases not matched to a gene: 9. The CDR3 runs to 16 residues. Germline CDR1 reads LGHNA; CDR2 reads YNFKEQ. CDR3 sequence reads: CASSQVTQRELNEQFF. CDR3 DNA: TGTGCCAGCAGCCAAGTAACGCAGCGGGAGCTAAATGAGCAGTTCTTC.

The chain combines TRBV3-1 with TRBJ2-5, with a tentative D call TRBD2 (7 bases). Trimming pared 9 bases from V and 5 bases from J, leaving 16 bases between. The CDR3 is made up of 13 amino acids. Germline V CDR1 and CDR2: LGHDT, YNNKEL (reference sequence). Here the CDR3 reads CASCRGGGETQYF. CDR3 DNA: TGTGCCAGTTGTAGGGGGGGCGGGGAGACCCAGTACTTC.